This T cell receptor beta chain was captured by sequencing in a study of monozygotic twins with inflammatory bowel disease (dated by TCRdb to about 2019). Notes on the research overall: The full study comprised 28 monozygotic twin pairs: nine German pairs (four IBD-concordant, five IBD-discordant) and 19 IBD-discordant Danish pairs. The search for disease-associated traits relied mainly on comparing IBD patients with their genetically identical healthy co-twins within discordant pairs. Each individual had, on average, about 151 000 unique TCRalpha sequences and 181 000 unique TCRbeta sequences available for analysis. The study at large found these results: Because patients received different immunosuppressive treatments, the repertoires may have picked up extra background noise and variability between individuals. No single strong signal or clonotype linked to IBD turned up in the results, so the idea that one exists was not supported. Compared with healthy twins, IBD patients had fewer clonotypes in common with other individuals, a difference most pronounced in patients showing signs of disease activity. Measured by the inverse Simpson index, TCRbeta repertoire diversity was lower in IBD patients than in their healthy co-twins. The analysis was unable to tell apart different T cell subtypes. No difference in repertoire similarity was observed between concordant and discordant twins, possibly owing to limited statistical power.

As for this clonotype: Which antigen it targets is not known.

The method was 5' RACE. For each TCR library, around 3,800 ng of total RNA was used. cDNA was synthesized with SMARTScribe reverse transcriptase in eight separate reactions per sample. Unique molecular identifiers containing a 6-nucleotide sample barcode were introduced through template switching during cDNA synthesis. TCRalpha and TCRbeta cDNA was amplified by two nested PCRs of roughly 16 and 10 cycles, with bead purification after each PCR. Before amplification, cDNA was treated with uracil DNA-glycosylase and purified using the QIAquick PCR purification kit. In the second PCR, Illumina TruSeq-compatible adapters and sample-specific barcodes were added. TapeStation and Qubit were used to check library quality and concentration, and 5 to 6.5 ng of each library was pooled. Pooled libraries were sequenced on an Illumina HiSeq2500 single-index Rapid Run with 2 x 100 bp reads and custom sequencing primers. The authors processed their data as follows. PCR and sequencing errors were corrected by UMI-based consensus assembly using MiGEC version 1.2.6. V(D)J alignment, clonotype assembly and CDR3 extraction were performed with MiXCR version 2.1.1. To normalise gene usage, clonotype sharing and MAIT/NKT TCR abundance, the top 1000, 10 000 and 20 000 clonotypes in each sample were analysed. After downsampling to 27 000 UMIs, diversity was calculated as the inverse Simpson index using the vegan R package. Paired Mann-Whitney U tests were applied to discordant twin pairs, with Benjamini-Hochberg correction for multiple testing. Through TCRdb reprocessing, the reads give one entry per CDR3 protein sequence; DNA is omitted. The V and J calls here are based on TCRdb, not the publication. The sample's clone listing holds hundreds of thousands of distinct CDR3 sequences. The ten largest clones add up to approximately 2.4% of the sample.

From the cysteine up to the phenylalanine, the CDR3 has a length of 13 residues. No DNA is given. Based on the germline V gene, the CDR1 and CDR2 sequences are SGHTA and FQGNSA. An approximately 2.5 ml peripheral blood sample was drawn into PAXgene tubes per donor and stored at -80°C. Without any T cell sorting, total RNA was extracted from whole blood using the PAXgene blood miRNA kit on an automated QIAcube. Deep TCRalpha and TCRbeta repertoire profiling with unique molecular barcoding was performed on peripheral blood of monozygotic twin pairs concordant or discordant for inflammatory bowel disease. Smoking habits were recorded for all twin pairs, and individuals were classified as current, former or never smokers.

This clonotype was sampled from a human donor with ulcerative colitis or Crohn's disease, or a healthy co-twin of an affected twin (not recorded which). The material sequenced was blood. Rearrangement joined TRBV7-2 to TRBJ2-2. The CDR3 corresponds to CASSTRTAGELFF.